This T cell receptor beta chain is from a study of beta chain features in type 1 diabetes. Across the whole study: All of the samples together had around 110,000,000 sorted cells examined.

Reverse transcribing all isolated RNA meant expressed TCRB transcripts were sequenced. Assay used: immunoSEQ multiplex PCR; TCRdb lists only in-frame clones, some missing. Of hundreds of thousands of clones listed, around an eighth were seen once; the top ten hold about 0.01%. This clone was seen a handful of times. What it binds is not known. Post-sort purity exceeded 95% for all sorted populations. Study-level points and caveats: TCRB CDR3s were moderately but significantly shorter in Type 1 diabetes patients in all four CD4+ subsets. Type 1 diabetes patients had fewer VDJ junction insertions and more deletions.

V gave up 5 bases and J gave up 7 bases; unmatched junction bases: 3. Germline V gene lookup returns CDR1 SEHNR and CDR2 FQNEAQ (reference sequence). The CDR3 spans 12 residues. This TCR came from a woman aged 18 to 35 with type 1 diabetes. The sequenced sample consisted of naive CD4+ T cells from blood. The rearrangement uses TRBV7-9 and TRBJ1-1, with 8 bases lining up with TRBD1. CDR3 loop: CASSQGQVEAFF. CDR3 nucleotide sequence: TGTGCCAGCAGCCAGGGACAGGTTGAAGCTTTCTTT.